This record covers a single TCR beta chain. The sample is drawn from a study of blood T cell repertoires in COVID-19. About the research overall: Collection of acute and convalescent COVID-19 samples took place in the United States, Italy and Spain. From T cells, B-cell-depleted T cells, or PBMCs came the material, which was cDNA or gDNA.

The CDR3 has 15 amino acids. Per the germline V gene, CDR1 is SGHNT and CDR2 is YYREEE (reference sequence). Trimming took off 1 base at V and 3 bases at J, with 14 bases between the two ends. Authors' analysis steps: From reference gene primer amplification, estimates of nucleated cell counts were derived. Sequencing was performed with immunoSEQ multiplex PCR; in TCRdb, only in-frame clones are kept and a portion is missing. V, J and clone size were drawn from that table, and D and trimming were deduced from the DNA. The data contain about 60,000 clones, around 80% of them seen just once; the ten biggest clones take up 10% to 15%.

The sequence was collected from a man older than 75 with acute or convalescent COVID-19. The genes are TRBV5-4 and TRBJ2-7, with D maybe TRBD1 (6 bases). The sample comprised peripheral blood. The DNA of the CDR3 is TGTGCCAGCAGCTTGAAGCCGGACAGTATCTACGAGCAGTACTTC. Translating gives CASSLKPDSIYEQYF.